This is a list of T cell receptor beta chains from one sample in a study of cytomegalovirus exposure and HLA in healthy donors. Assay used: immunoSEQ multiplex PCR; TCRdb lists only in-frame clones, some missing. The data show 150,000 to 180,000 clones, approximately 80% seen once. The specimen was PBMCs. The receptors were sampled from a woman aged 40 to 50 in good health and CMV-seronegative. Both conserved end residues are part of each CDR3. Each record gives: D gene, V gene, J gene, clone size, CDR3 DNA, CDR3 protein. A D gene is named only where the DNA matches it firmly. The size entry is marked missing in some rows and otherwise reads once, few, many or a size class.

>NA|TRBV18|TRBJ2-7|NA
TGTGCCAGCTCACCTTTGAATCGGGGTACAGCCTACGAGCAGTACTTC
CASSPLNRGTAYEQYF
>NA|TRBV19|TRBJ1-2|NA
TGTGCCAGTAGTATAGACGGGACTAACTATGGCTACACCTTC
CASSIDGTNYGYTF
>TRBD2|TRBV5-4|TRBJ2-3|once
TGTGCCAGCAGCTCGGCGGGGGGGCAGGGGGATACGCAGTATTTT
CASSSAGGQGDTQYF
>TRBD1|TRBV6-5|TRBJ1-2|NA
TGTGCCAGCAGCCCGGACAGGGTGGTAACCGGCTACACCTTC
CASSPDRVVTGYTF
>NA|TRBV28|TRBJ1-2|NA
TGTGCCAGCAGTCCTGCAAGCCGGGATCCCTTCTTC
CASSPASRDPFF
>TRBD1|TRBV19|TRBJ1-2|NA
TGTGCCAGTAGCCCTAGGACAGGGGCAGGCTACACCTTC
CASSPRTGAGYTF
>TRBD1|TRBV19|TRBJ1-1|few
TGTGCCAGTAGTGTGAAGGGGGCCGGAACTGAAGCTTTCTTT
CASSVKGAGTEAFF
>NA|TRBV6-1|TRBJ2-7|NA
TGTGCCAGCGGACGGCGGGATTACGAGCAGTACTTC
CASGRRDYEQYF
>NA|TRBV5-1|TRBJ2-3|NA
TGCGCCAGCAGCTTTCAAAGCGATACGCAGTATTTT
CASSFQSDTQYF
>TRBD1|TRBV25-1|TRBJ2-2|NA
TGTGCCAGCAGTGAATTGGGGGACAGACTCACCGGGGAGCTGTTTTTT
CASSELGDRLTGELFF
>TRBD1|TRBV6-1|TRBJ1-1|NA
TGTGCCAGCAGTTCAAGTGGGACAGCGAGTGAAGCTTTCTTT
CASSSSGTASEAFF
>NA|TRBV6-5|TRBJ2-1|few
TGTGCCAGCAGGATAGATGGTAGTGAGCAGTTCTTC
CASRIDGSEQFF
>TRBD1|TRBV6-5|TRBJ1-3|NA
TGTGCCAGCAGTCCAACCGGGACAGCTGGAAACACCATATATTTT
CASSPTGTAGNTIYF
>NA|TRBV19|TRBJ2-7|NA
TGTGCCAGTAGTATGATGGACAGTTTCTACGAGCAGTACTTC
CASSMMDSFYEQYF
>NA|TRBV10-3|TRBJ1-1|NA
TGTGCCATCCGTAGGGCAGGGTATGATGAAGCTTTCTTT
CAIRRAGYDEAFF
>NA|TRBV7-8|TRBJ1-2|NA
TGTGCCAGCAGCTCCGCAGGCTATGGCTACACCTTC
CASSSAGYGYTF
>TRBD1|TRBV7-8|TRBJ2-7|NA
TGTGCCAGCAGCTTCCGACAGGGGCCCCACGAGCAGTACTTC
CASSFRQGPHEQYF
>TRBD1|TRBV19|TRBJ2-1|NA
TGTGCCAGTAGGCAATCTCAGGGGGCAGAAGTTACCTACAATGAGCAGTTCTTC
CASRQSQGAEVTYNEQFF
>NA|TRBV27|TRBJ1-1|NA
TGTGCCAGCAGCCGGGACTACGTAGGGACTGAAGCTTTCTTT
CASSRDYVGTEAFF
>TRBD1|TRBV7-9|TRBJ1-1|NA
TGTGCCAGCAGCTATACAGGGGGGGGGCGGACTGAAGCTTTCTTT
CASSYTGGGRTEAFF
>NA|TRBV6-5|TRBJ1-2|NA
TGTGCCAGCAGTTACACAGGAGACTATGGCTACACCTTC
CASSYTGDYGYTF
>TRBD1|TRBV10-3|TRBJ1-5|NA
TGTGCCATCAGTGGGGACAGTAACAATCAGCCCCAGCATTTT
CAISGDSNNQPQHF
>TRBD1|TRBV6-5|TRBJ1-2|NA
TGTGCCACCGAGACAGGGGCTGGTGGCTACACCTTC
CATETGAGGYTF
>NA|TRBV19|TRBJ2-7|few
TGTGCCAGTAGTATTAAGGCAGGGGATCAGTACGAGCAGTACTTC
CASSIKAGDQYEQYF
>NA|TRBV5-1|TRBJ2-1|NA
TGCGCCAGCAGTGGGCAGGCGAACAATGAGCAGTTCTTC
CASSGQANNEQFF
>NA|TRBV4-1|TRBJ1-2|NA
TGCGCCAGCAGCCCGACCCGAGTGGACAGCAGCTATGGCTACACCTTC
CASSPTRVDSSYGYTF
>NA|TRBV4-1|TRBJ2-3|NA
TGCGCCAGCACACAGGGTCTCACAGATACGCAGTATTTT
CASTQGLTDTQYF
>NA|TRBV10-3|TRBJ1-1|NA
TGTGCCATCAGTGAGTCGGAGGGGGGGGGATTTGAAGCTTTCTTT
CAISESEGGGFEAFF
>NA|TRBV6-1|TRBJ2-1|medium-sized
TGTGCCAGCAGTGGGGCTAGCGAGGGTGGAAATGAGCAGTTCTTC
CASSGASEGGNEQFF
>TRBD1|TRBV6-5|TRBJ1-2|NA
TGTGCCAGCAGTGGGACAGGGGGTTGGGATGGCTACACCTTC
CASSGTGGWDGYTF
>NA|TRBV5-4|TRBJ1-1|NA
TGTGCCAGCAGTCTGGCGGGGGGGCTGAACACTGAAGCTTTCTTT
CASSLAGGLNTEAFF
>NA|TRBV5-1|TRBJ1-1|NA
TGCGCCAGCAGCTTCGAAGGGAGAGACACTGAAGCTTTCTTT
CASSFEGRDTEAFF
>TRBD1|TRBV7-2|TRBJ2-5|NA
TGTGCCAGCAGCTTATTATCAGGGGGGACCCAGTACTTC
CASSLLSGGTQYF
>NA|TRBV5-8|TRBJ1-1|few
TGTGCCAGCAGCTTGCCGGGGACTGAGGGGACTGAAGCTTTCTTT
CASSLPGTEGTEAFF
>TRBD1|TRBV27|TRBJ2-1|NA
TGTGCCAGCAGTTCGCGGACAGGGAGCAATGAGCAGTTCTTC
CASSSRTGSNEQFF
>TRBD1|TRBV6-6|TRBJ1-5|NA
TGTGCCAGCAGCCGTCCGGGGGGACAGGGGTATCAGCCCCAGCATTTT
CASSRPGGQGYQPQHF
>NA|TRBV5-1|TRBJ1-1|NA
TGCGCCAGCAGCTCCGGGACGGCACTAGCCGAAGCTTTCTTT
CASSSGTALAEAFF
>NA|TRBV2|TRBJ1-4|few
TGTGCCAGCATCTCTTCCGAAAAACTGTTTTTT
CASISSEKLFF
>NA|TRBV28|TRBJ1-2|NA
TGTGCCAGCAGTCGACATTCAGGATCCAATGGCTACACCTTC
CASSRHSGSNGYTF
>NA|TRBV25-1|TRBJ1-5|once
TGTGCCAGCAGTGGGCAGAATCAGCCCCAGCATTTT
CASSGQNQPQHF
>NA|TRBV28|TRBJ1-2|few
TGTGCCAGCGGCGGGGGTCCGTGGGGCTACACCTTC
CASGGGPWGYTF
>TRBD1|TRBV19|TRBJ1-1|NA
TGTGCCAGTAGCAGACAGGGGGACCTCGTGAACACTGAAGCTTTCTTT
CASSRQGDLVNTEAFF
>TRBD1|TRBV5-4|TRBJ2-7|NA
TGTGCCAGCAGCTTTACAGGGGGCTCCTACGAGCAGTACTTC
CASSFTGGSYEQYF
>NA|TRBV5-1|TRBJ1-1|NA
TGCGCCAGCAGCCAGTCCCGGGGGGTCCCGCTGACTAACACTGAAGCTTTCTTT
CASSQSRGVPLTNTEAFF
>NA|TRBV5-1|TRBJ1-1|NA
TGCGCCAGCAGCCGAAGGATCTACAGGTTTCGAGCTTTCTTT
CASSRRIYRFRAFF
>TRBD1|TRBV5-4|TRBJ1-2|NA
TGTGCCAGCAGCTTGGCCGGACAGGGGTACTACACCTTC
CASSLAGQGYYTF
>NA|TRBV15|TRBJ1-3|NA
TGTGCCACCAGCAGAAGAGTCTCTGGAAACACCATATATTTT
CATSRRVSGNTIYF